The 9 T cell receptor beta chains reported below all come from one sample, sequenced in a study of shared clonotypes between healthy human individuals. The table came from immunoSEQ multiplex PCR; TCRdb's copy has only in-frame clones and leaves some out. The table has approximately 470,000 clones, about 84% seen once. Sequences were obtained from PBMCs. Receptors originate from a woman aged 40 to 50 in good health. Some clones in this sample may be carry-over from other donors' samples.

The chain combines TRBV19 with TRBJ1-5; D uncertain. The CDR3 spans 15 residues. The V end was cut by 5 bases, the J end by 3 bases, with 14 bases between. Germline V gene sequence: CDR1 LNHDA, CDR2 SQIVND (reference sequence). For the CDR3, the DNA is TGTGCCAGTAGTGTCGGGCAGGCCCCCAATCAGCCCCAGCATTTT. The encoded protein is CASSVGQAPNQPQHF.

CDR3 in DNA: TGTGCCAGCAGACGGCGGGCACCTTCAACCTACGAGCAGTACTTC. Translation: CASRRRAPSTYEQYF. The chain combines TRBV2 with TRBJ2-7; D might be TRBD2 (5 bases). With 6 bases removed from V and 2 bases from J, the gap between germline ends came to 17 bases. CDR3 length: 15 residues. The germline V gene encodes CDR1 SNHLY and CDR2 FYNNEI. The complete variable domain, with remaining parts taken from reference TRBV2 and TRBJ2-7, reads EPEVTQTPSHQVTQMGQEVILRCVPISNHLYFYWYRQILGQKVEFLVSFYNNEISEKSEIFDDQFSVERPDGSNFTLKIRSTKLEDSAMYFCASRRRAPSTYEQYFGPGTRLTVT.

Many counts were recorded for this clone. The same CDR3 is also encoded by other DNA sequences in this sample. The gene calls are TRBV5-1 and TRBJ2-2; 14 bases fit TRBD2. Looked up from germline, CDR1 is SGHRS and CDR2 is YFSETQ. V lost 4 bases and J lost 6; bases outside the gene matches: 8. The CDR3 is 17 amino acids. DNA for the CDR3: TGCGCCAGCAGCCCCGGGACTAGCGGGAGTCTTGCCGGGGAGCTGTTTTTT. It is translated as CASSPGTSGSLAGELFF.

The V and J genes are TRBV7-3 and TRBJ2-2; D remains unclear. The CDR3 is 13 residues long. Between the trimmed V and J ends, which lost 9 bases and 1 base, there was a span of 9 bases. Germline-derived CDR1 and CDR2 are SGHTA and FQGTGA. The CDR3 loop is CARPLGNTGELFF. DNA for the CDR3: TGTGCCAGGCCCCTTGGGAACACCGGGGAGCTGTTTTTT.

The chain has TRBV6-4 and TRBJ2-3, with 12 bases matching TRBD2. The ends lost 6 bases at V and 6 bases at J; junction bases unmatched: 13. The germline V gene has CDR1 MRHNA and CDR2 SNTAGT. There are 17 residues in the CDR3. Here the CDR3 DNA reads TGTGCCAGCAGGGAGACTAGCGGGAGAGCCTTCCGGGATACGCAGTATTTT. Translated, it gives CASRETSGRAFRDTQYF.

To note about this clone: One base separates it from a far larger clone, so it is likely a read error. This is likely a read error, given that the CDR3 carries no conserved phenylalanine or tryptophan at its end. The V gene is TRBV29-1, the J gene TRBJ2-3, with 11 bases matching TRBD1. The CDR3 covers 15 residues. After removal of 2 bases from V and 6 bases from J, the junction contained 7 bases not matched to a gene. CDR1 is SQVTM, CDR2 ANQGSEA, per germline. This CDR3 is CSVERGTGGSDTQYL. CDR3 coding DNA: TGCAGCGTTGAAAGGGGGACAGGGGGTTCGGATACGCAGTATCTT.

V is TRBV27 and J is TRBJ1-2, with 8 positions matching TRBD1. This CDR3 comprises 13 residues. J was trimmed by 4 bases and V by 5 bases; bases with no gene match: 3. In germline, CDR1 is MNHEY, CDR2 SMNVEV (reference sequence). The CDR3 loop reads CASSPGGIYGYTF. CDR3 bases: TGTGCCAGCAGTCCAGGGGGCATCTATGGCTACACCTTC.

V is TRBV18 and J is TRBJ2-1, with 8 nucleotides matching TRBD1. The CDR3 totals 13 residues. In germline, CDR1 is KGHSH, CDR2 LQKENI. V lost 5 bases and J lost 8; bases outside the gene matches: 5. The CDR3 reads CASSSGQGYEQFF. CDR3 nucleotide sequence: TGTGCCAGCTCATCCGGACAGGGCTATGAGCAGTTCTTC.

This clone was observed once. The CDR3 DNA reads TGCGCCAGCAGCCTCTTGGGGGCGAACACTGAAGCTTTCTTT. Protein sequence: CASSLLGANTEAFF. The rearrangement links TRBV5-1 to TRBJ1-1, with D possibly being TRBD1 (6 bases). The V gene's germline CDR1 is SGHRS and CDR2 YFSETQ. There are 14 residues in the CDR3. V was shortened by 4 bases and J by 1 base, with 11 bases between the two germline ends.